The 11 T cell receptor beta chains reported below all come from one sample, sequenced in a study of blood T cell repertoires in COVID-19 (dated by TCRdb to 2020 to 2022). The library was built by means of the immunoSEQ multiplex PCR assay. Here the immuneACCESS table is served through TCRdb, limited to in-frame sequences with V and J called. Missing clones are a known gap in these copies; in checked studies unresolved V genes cover under half, and the rest lacks a known reason. The sample yields about 71,000 clones; approximately 90% were counted once. The ten largest clones add up to 5% to 5.5% of the sample. Specimen: peripheral blood. Every receptor here comes from a woman aged 18-29 years with acute or convalescent COVID-19.

This chain connects TRBV29-1 to TRBJ1-1; possible D gene TRBD1, 6 bases. The germline V gene has CDR1 SQVTM and CDR2 ANQGSEA. V shed 5 bases and J shed 2 bases, with 15 bases lying between them. The CDR3 runs to 14 residues. CDR3 in amino acids: CSVSAYRVNTEAFF. The CDR3 DNA follows: TGCAGCGTTTCCGCCTACAGGGTCAACACTGAAGCTTTCTTT.

The table lists this clone with a few counts. The identical CDR3 is also encoded by other nucleotide sequences in the sample. The chain recombines TRBV2 with TRBJ2-5; TRBD2 aligns across 11 bases. V gave up 7 bases and J gave up 4 bases; unmatched junction bases: 5. The CDR3 loop spans 14 amino acids. CDR1 is SNHLY and CDR2 is FYNNEI in the germline V gene. The CDR3 DNA reads as TGTGCCAGCAAGCCAGGACTAGCGGGAGAGACCCAGTACTTC. It translates to CASKPGLAGETQYF.

The CDR3 DNA reads TGCGCCAGCAGCCAAGGGACAGGCTCCTACAATGAGCAGTTCTTC. Protein sequence: CASSQGTGSYNEQFF. J is TRBJ2-1 and V is TRBV4-3; 7 positions agree with TRBD1. V dropped 1 base and J dropped 0; count of bases not matched to a gene: 0. This CDR3 has 15 residues. Germline CDR1 is LGHNA and CDR2 is YSLEER.

The chain uses TRBV2 and TRBJ1-4; 10 bases are shared with TRBD1. Unmatched junction bases numbered 7, after V lost 7 bases and J lost 8 bases. Germline CDR1 reads SNHLY; CDR2 reads FYNNEI. The CDR3 spans 14 residues. The CDR3 DNA is TGTGCCAGCACCCAGGACAGGGGGAGAGAAAAACTGTTTTTT. Translating it yields CASTQDRGREKLFF.

This chain connects TRBV2 to TRBJ1-2; tentative D call: TRBD1 (6 bases). Trimming left V 4 bases short and J 3 bases short, with 12 bases between. This CDR3 has 14 residues. CDR1 is SNHLY and CDR2 is FYNNEI in the germline V gene. This CDR3 is CASSVRGLDYGYTF. In DNA form, the CDR3 reads TGTGCCAGCAGTGTTAGGGGGTTGGACTATGGCTACACCTTC.

J is TRBJ2-7 and V is TRBV5-8; no firm D call. The CDR3 is 13 residues long. V lost 2 bases and J lost 6, with 12 bases in between. Germline values: CDR1 SGHTS, CDR2 YDEGEE. This CDR3 is CASSLRRKSEQYF. CDR3 DNA: TGTGCCAGCAGCTTACGGCGGAAGTCCGAGCAGTACTTC.

This chain uses TRBV11-2 with TRBJ2-5; 7 bases map to TRBD1. The CDR3 has 14 residues. V was pared by 4 bases and J by 3 bases, with 5 bases of the junction left unmatched. Germline CDR1 SGHAT, CDR2 FQNNGV. CDR3: CASSSGGLEETQYF. CDR3 bases: TGTGCCAGCAGCTCAGGGGGTTTGGAAGAGACCCAGTACTTC.

This clone was seen a handful of times. Germline is not matched at one junction end, which may reflect a read error. This chain uses TRBV6-1 with TRBJ2-7, with D maybe TRBD1 (5 bases). The CDR3 consists of 13 residues. Germline CDR1 reads MNHNS; CDR2 reads SASEGT. The CDR3 DNA reads TGTGCCAGCAGTGAAGGTCCCGGTTCGAGCAGGGACTTC. This encodes CASSEGPGSSRDF.

This clone was found once. The gene calls are TRBV28 and TRBJ1-2, with D possibly matching TRBD1 (6 bases). CDR3 length: 16 residues. Trimming pared 6 bases from V and 2 bases from J, leaving 19 bases between. Germline V gene lookup returns CDR1 MDHEN and CDR2 SYDVKM. Here the CDR3 reads CASSNPGRGKNYGYTF. The CDR3 DNA follows: TGTGCCAGCAGCAACCCGGGAAGGGGGAAGAACTATGGCTACACCTTC.

The chain has TRBV11-1 and TRBJ1-3; 8 nucleotides align to TRBD1. The V segment lost 3 bases and the J segment 4 bases; nucleotides outside the gene matches: 8. The CDR3 length is 16 residues. The germline V gene has CDR1 SGHAT and CDR2 FQDESV (reference sequence). The CDR3 coding sequence is TGTGCCAGCAGCTTCACGAGGACAGGGTACGGAAACACCATATATTTT. As protein: CASSFTRTGYGNTIYF.

The DNA of the CDR3 is TGTGCCAGCAGGTTAGCGGGGACCACAGATACGCAGTATTTT. It translates to CASRLAGTTDTQYF. This chain connects TRBV2 to TRBJ2-3, with 8 bases identical to TRBD2. The CDR3 consists of 14 residues. The junction had 4 bases not matched to a gene; V was cut back by 6 bases and J by 2 bases. Germline V CDR1 and CDR2: SNHLY, FYNNEI. Together with reference TRBV2 and TRBJ2-3, the CDR3 gives the full variable domain: EPEVTQTPSHQVTQMGQEVILRCVPISNHLYFYWYRQILGQKVEFLVSFYNNEISEKSEIFDDQFSVERPDGSNFTLKIRSTKLEDSAMYFCASRLAGTTDTQYFGPGTRLTVL.